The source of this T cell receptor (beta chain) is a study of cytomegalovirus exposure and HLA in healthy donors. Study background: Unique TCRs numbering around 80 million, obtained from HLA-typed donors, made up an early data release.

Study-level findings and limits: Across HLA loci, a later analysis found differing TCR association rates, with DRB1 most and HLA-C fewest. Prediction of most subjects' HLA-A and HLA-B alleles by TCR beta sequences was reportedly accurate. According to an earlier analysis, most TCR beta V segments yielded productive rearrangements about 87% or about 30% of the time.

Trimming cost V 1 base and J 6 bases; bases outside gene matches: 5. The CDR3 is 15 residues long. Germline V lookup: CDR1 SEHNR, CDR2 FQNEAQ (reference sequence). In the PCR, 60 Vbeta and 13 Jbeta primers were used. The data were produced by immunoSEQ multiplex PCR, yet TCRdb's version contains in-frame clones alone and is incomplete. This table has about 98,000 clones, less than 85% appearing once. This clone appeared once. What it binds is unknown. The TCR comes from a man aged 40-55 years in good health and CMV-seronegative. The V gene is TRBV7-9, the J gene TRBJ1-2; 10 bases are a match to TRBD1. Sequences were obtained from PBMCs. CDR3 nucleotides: TGTGCCAGCAGCTTAGACCCGACAGGGGGCAATGGCTACACCTTC. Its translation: CASSLDPTGGNGYTF. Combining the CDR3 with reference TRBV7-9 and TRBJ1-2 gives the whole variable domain DTGVSQNPRHKITKRGQNVTFRCDPISEHNRLYWYRQTLGQGPEFLTYFQNEAQLEKSRLLSDRFSAERPKGSFSTLEIQRTEQGDSAMYLCASSLDPTGGNGYTFGSGTRLTVV.